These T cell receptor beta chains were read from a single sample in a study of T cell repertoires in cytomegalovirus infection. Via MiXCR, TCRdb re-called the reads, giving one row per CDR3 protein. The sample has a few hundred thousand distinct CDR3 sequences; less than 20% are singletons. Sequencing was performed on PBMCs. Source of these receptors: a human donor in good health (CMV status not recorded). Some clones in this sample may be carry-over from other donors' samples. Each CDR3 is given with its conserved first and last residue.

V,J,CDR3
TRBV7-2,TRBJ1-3,CASSLAMGQTGNTIYF
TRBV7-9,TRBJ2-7,CASSPVGSWEQYF
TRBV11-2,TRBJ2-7,CASSLEGQTYEQYF
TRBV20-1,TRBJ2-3,CSAPMLLRGTDTQYF
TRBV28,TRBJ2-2,CASSLEGVLGTGELFF
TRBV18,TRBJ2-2,CASSPTGRTNTGELFF
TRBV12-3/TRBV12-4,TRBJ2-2,CASSRTSGGARELFF
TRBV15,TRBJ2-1,CATSRDRNEYNEQFF
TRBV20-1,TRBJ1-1,CSARDLGQGAAEAFF
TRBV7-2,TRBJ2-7,CASSLRFSSDYEQYF
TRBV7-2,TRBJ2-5,CASSRGVETQYF
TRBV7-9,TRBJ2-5,CASSLASSSVIGETQYF
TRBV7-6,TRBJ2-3,CASEKLLAGTDTQYF
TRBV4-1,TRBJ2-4,CASSQALDRGRRIQYF
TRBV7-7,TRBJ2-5,CASSLVGGRQETQYF
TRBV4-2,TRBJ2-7,CASSQHSGGSYEQYF
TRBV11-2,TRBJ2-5,CASSLGAGKGETQYF
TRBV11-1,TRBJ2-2,CASSRGENTGELFF
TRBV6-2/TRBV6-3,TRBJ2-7,CASRKTTGPYEQYF
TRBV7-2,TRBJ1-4,CASRSNGRSNEKLFF
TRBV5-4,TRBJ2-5,CASSLGTVETQYF
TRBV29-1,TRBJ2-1,CSARAAGSYNEQFF
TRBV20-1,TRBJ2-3,CSARDIPESPDTQYF
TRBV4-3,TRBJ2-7,CASSQDLASRYEQYF
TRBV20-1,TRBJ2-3,CSASRRRSTDTQYF
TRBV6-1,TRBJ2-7,CASSERAIYEQYF
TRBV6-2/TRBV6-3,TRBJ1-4,CASSDFGSYNEKLFF
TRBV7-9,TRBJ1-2,CASSIGRNYGYTF
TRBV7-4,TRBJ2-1,CASSLVDRVSNEQFF